A single sample is the source of the 20 T cell receptor beta chains below, sequenced in a study of identical twins. MiXCR, run by TCRdb on the 5' RACE reads, gives a single entry per CDR3 protein. Among 200,000 or so distinct CDR3 sequences, more than 15% were seen once, and the ten largest hold 35% to 45%. These data were also filed under a second study, of T cells expressing NK-cell markers.

Sequencing used CD8+ T cells sorted from blood. The receptors come from a woman aged 18-35 years in good health.

Only a few counts were recorded for this clonotype. The chain joins TRBV14 to TRBJ2-5, with D perhaps matching TRBD1 (5 bases). Germline CDR1 SGHDN, CDR2 FVKESK. There are 15 residues in the CDR3. The germline V and J ends were trimmed by 2 bases and 3 bases, with 13 bases remaining between them. CDR3 bases: TGTGCCAGCAGCCAAAGACAGCGAGTCAAAGAGACCCAGTACTTC. Translated: CASSQRQRVKETQYF.

The V call is TRBV5-1, the J call TRBJ2-7; D not resolved. The CDR3 contains 13 residues. Germline CDR1 reads SGHRS; CDR2 reads YFSETQ. The V end was cut by 2 bases, the J end by 3 bases, with 9 bases between. This chain's CDR3 is CASSFRLGYEQYF. The DNA of the CDR3 is TGCGCCAGCAGCTTTAGGTTGGGCTACGAGCAGTACTTC.

The chain has TRBV21-1 and TRBJ2-1; TRBD1 is taken as the D call from the table, unchecked against the DNA. TRBV21-1 is listed as a pseudogene. The CDR3 length is 14 residues. In DNA, the CDR3 is TGTGCCAGCAGCAGGGACATCCCGTTAATAGAGCAGTTCTTC. Its translation is CASSRDIPLIEQFF.

The chain has TRBV4-1 and TRBJ2-1, with a weak D call TRBD1 (6 bases). The germline gives CDR1 MGHRA, CDR2 YSYEKL. CDR3 size: 15 residues. The V gene lost 1 base and the J gene lost 4 bases, with 11 bases spanning the gap. DNA for the CDR3: TGCGCCAGCAGCCAAGTACTAGGACAGTACAATGAGCAGTTCTTC. This gives the protein CASSQVLGQYNEQFF.

There are a few counts of this clonotype. The chain combines TRBV6-2 or TRBV6-3 with TRBJ2-7, with D perhaps matching TRBD1 or TRBD2 (5 bases each). This CDR3 is built from 15 residues. The ends were cut back, 6 bases at V and 3 bases at J, with 18 bases in the middle. From germline, CDR1 is MNHEY and CDR2 SVGEGT. The CDR3 protein is CASSSNPRGYYEQYF. CDR3 sequence (DNA): TGTGCCAGCAGCTCGAACCCCCGGGGCTACTACGAGCAGTACTTC.

V usage is TRBV9 and J usage is TRBJ1-1; D possibly corresponds to TRBD1 (5 bases). Germline V lookup: CDR1 SGDLS, CDR2 YYNGEE. V was trimmed by 0 bases and J by 0 bases, leaving 6 bases between them. The CDR3 spans 14 residues. The CDR3 spells CASSVGTMNTEAFF. For the CDR3, the DNA is TGTGCCAGCAGCGTAGGGACAATGAACACTGAAGCTTTCTTT.

The chain couples TRBV15 to TRBJ2-2; 7 positions match TRBD1. With 4 bases clipped from V and 1 base from J, the junction kept 3 bases outside the gene matches. Germline CDR1 reads LNHNV; CDR2 reads YYDKDF (reference sequence). The CDR3 is 15 residues long. The CDR3 loop is CATSIRDRNTGELFF. As DNA, the CDR3 is TGTGCCACCAGCATTAGGGACAGGAACACCGGGGAGCTGTTTTTT.

This clonotype was recorded a few times. The chain has TRBV29-1 and TRBJ2-2; D is ambiguous. The germline V gene has CDR1 SQVTM and CDR2 ANQGSEA. V lost 7 bases to trimming and J lost 4 bases, with 7 bases between them. This CDR3 comprises 11 residues. In DNA form, the CDR3 reads TGCAGCGCCCTGGGCACCGGGGAGCTGTTTTTT. Encoded protein: CSALGTGELFF.

This clonotype was observed a handful of times. The chain uses TRBV2 and TRBJ2-3; D remains ambiguous. V gave up 11 bases and J gave up 4 bases, with 10 bases separating them. Germline loops: CDR1 SNHLY, CDR2 FYNNEI. The CDR3 is made up of 11 amino acids. This CDR3 is CAGLTSDTQYF. DNA for the CDR3: TGTGCCGGGTTGACTTCAGATACGCAGTATTTT.

The table lists this clonotype with a few counts. V and J are TRBV9 and TRBJ2-1; no definite D call. This CDR3 contains 13 residues. The V end was cut by 4 bases, the J end by 0 bases, with 5 bases between. Germline V gene sequence: CDR1 SGDLS, CDR2 YYNGEE. The CDR3 nucleotides are TGTGCCAGCAGCCCAAACTCCTACAATGAGCAGTTCTTC. Protein: CASSPNSYNEQFF.

The V call is TRBV12-3 or TRBV12-4, the J call TRBJ2-7; a weak D match, TRBD2 (5 bases). The CDR3 consists of 13 residues. V gave up 2 bases and J gave up 5 bases, with 10 bases separating them. CDR3: CASSLRGGNEQYF. CDR3 nucleotides: TGTGCCAGCAGTTTACGGGGTGGGAACGAGCAGTACTTC.

This clonotype was seen repeatedly, ten times or more. The genes are TRBV7-9 and TRBJ2-1; D is ambiguous. V was clipped by 1 base and J by 7 bases, with 2 bases between them. Germline V gene lookup returns CDR1 SEHNR and CDR2 FQNEAQ (reference sequence). The CDR3 loop spans 11 amino acids. The CDR3 loop reads CASSLENEQFF. The CDR3 DNA reads as TGTGCCAGCAGCTTAGAGAATGAGCAGTTCTTC.

This clonotype was detected many times. J is TRBJ2-2 and V is TRBV18; D remains unclear. Germline CDR1 KGHSH, CDR2 LQKENI. The CDR3 is 13 amino acids. Trimming removed 3 bases from V and 4 bases from J, with 6 bases in between. Here the CDR3 DNA reads TGTGCCAGCTCACCCGTAGGCACCGGGGAGCTGTTTTTT. Amino acid sequence: CASSPVGTGELFF.

The genes are TRBV27 and TRBJ2-5; 8 bases map to TRBD1. Per the germline V gene, CDR1 is MNHEY and CDR2 is SMNVEV (reference sequence). V lost 1 base, J lost 1 base, and 2 bases stayed unmatched. CDR3 length equals 15 residues. The CDR3 reads CASSLFQGAQETQYF. The DNA of the CDR3 is TGTGCCAGCAGTTTATTCCAGGGGGCCCAAGAGACCCAGTACTTC.

This clonotype occurred a few times. The chain couples TRBV5-1 to TRBJ2-1, with TRBD2 identical over 10 bases. CDR1 and CDR2 from the germline V gene are SGHRS and YFSETQ. After removal of 0 bases from V and 5 bases from J, the junction contained 14 bases not matched to a gene. The CDR3 extends over 19 amino acids. The CDR3 DNA follows: TGCGCCAGCAGCTTGGCGGGGCTAGCGGGGGCTCCGCTCAACAATGAGCAGTTCTTC. Its protein is CASSLAGLAGAPLNNEQFF.

The gene calls are TRBV20-1 and TRBJ2-3; the D gene could be TRBD1 or TRBD2 (5 bases each). The CDR3 is 13 residues long. The V end was cut by 6 bases, the J end by 0 bases, with 10 bases between. Germline values: CDR1 DFQATT, CDR2 SNEGSKA (reference sequence). CDR3: CSAGEGSTDTQYF. DNA of the CDR3: TGCAGTGCCGGAGAGGGGAGCACAGATACGCAGTATTTT.

The chain is built from TRBV12-3 or TRBV12-4 and TRBJ2-5; the D is unclear. Trimming took 4 bases from V and 7 from J, leaving 13 bases between them. The CDR3 consists of 13 residues. The CDR3 DNA sequence: TGTGCCAGCAGTTCCCGCGGACCGGTGACCCAGTACTTC. Amino acid sequence: CASSSRGPVTQYF.

The chain uses TRBV15 and TRBJ2-2; D is perhaps TRBD1 or TRBD2 (5 bases each). The CDR3 contains 14 residues. The germline V gene has CDR1 LNHNV and CDR2 YYDKDF (reference sequence). Trimming left V 5 bases short and J 7 bases short, with 14 bases between. CDR3 nucleotide sequence: TGTGCCACCAGCGGAGCTGCTGGGGGCGGGGAGCTGTTTTTT. Its translation is CATSGAAGGGELFF. Drawing the rest from reference TRBV15 and TRBJ2-2, the complete variable domain is DAMVIQNPRYQVTQFGKPVTLSCSQTLNHNVMYWYQQKSSQAPKLLFHYYDKDFNNEADTPDNFQSRRPNTSFCFLDIRSPGLGDTAMYLCATSGAAGGGELFFGEGSRLTVL.

The chain carries TRBV12-3 or TRBV12-4 and TRBJ2-7, with D maybe TRBD2 (6 bases). Trimming pared 6 bases from V and 5 bases from J, leaving 17 bases between. This CDR3 has 14 amino acids. DNA of the CDR3: TGTGCCAGCAGAGAACCGGGGGAGATCCACGAGCAGTACTTC. This gives the protein CASREPGEIHEQYF.

The CDR3 reads CASSVGLAGALNNEQFF. CDR3 coding DNA: TGTGCCAGCAGCGTAGGACTAGCGGGAGCGTTGAACAATGAGCAGTTCTTC. The chain joins TRBV9 to TRBJ2-1, with TRBD2 identical over 12 bases. The CDR3 extends over 17 amino acids. V gave up 0 bases and J gave up 5 bases; unmatched junction bases: 6. Germline CDR1 is SGDLS and CDR2 is YYNGEE.